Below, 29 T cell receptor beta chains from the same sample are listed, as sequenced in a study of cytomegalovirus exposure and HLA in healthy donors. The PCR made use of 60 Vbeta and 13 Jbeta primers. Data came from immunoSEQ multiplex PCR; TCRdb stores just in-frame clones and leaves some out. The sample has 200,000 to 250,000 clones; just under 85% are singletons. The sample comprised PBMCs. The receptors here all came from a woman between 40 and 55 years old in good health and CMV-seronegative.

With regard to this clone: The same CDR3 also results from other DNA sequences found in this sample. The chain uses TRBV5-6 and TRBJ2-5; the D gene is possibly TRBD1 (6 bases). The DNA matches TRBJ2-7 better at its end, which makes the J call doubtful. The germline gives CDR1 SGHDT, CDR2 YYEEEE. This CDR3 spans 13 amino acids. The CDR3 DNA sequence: TGTGCCAGCAGCTCGACAGGAGTTTACGAGCAGTACTTC. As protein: CASSSTGVYEQYF.

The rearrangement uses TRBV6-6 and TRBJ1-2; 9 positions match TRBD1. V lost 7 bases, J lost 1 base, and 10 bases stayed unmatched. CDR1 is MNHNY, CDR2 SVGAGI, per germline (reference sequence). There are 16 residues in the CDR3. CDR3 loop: CASTRTGADFNYGYTF. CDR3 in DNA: TGTGCCAGCACTAGGACAGGGGCAGACTTTAACTATGGCTACACCTTC.

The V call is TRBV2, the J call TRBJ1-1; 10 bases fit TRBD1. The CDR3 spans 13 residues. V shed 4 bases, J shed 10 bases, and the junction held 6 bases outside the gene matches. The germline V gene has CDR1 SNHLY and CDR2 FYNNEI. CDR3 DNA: TGTGCCAGCAGTGTGGGACAGGGGTTGGGAGCTTTCTTT. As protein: CASSVGQGLGAFF. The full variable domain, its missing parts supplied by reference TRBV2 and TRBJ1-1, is EPEVTQTPSHQVTQMGQEVILRCVPISNHLYFYWYRQILGQKVEFLVSFYNNEISEKSEIFDDQFSVERPDGSNFTLKIRSTKLEDSAMYFCASSVGQGLGAFFGQGTRLTVV.

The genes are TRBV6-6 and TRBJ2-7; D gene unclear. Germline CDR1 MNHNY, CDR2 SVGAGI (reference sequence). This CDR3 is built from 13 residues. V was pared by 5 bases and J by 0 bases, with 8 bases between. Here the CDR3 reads CASSITGSYEQYF. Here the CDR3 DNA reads TGTGCCAGCAGTATAACGGGCTCCTACGAGCAGTACTTC.

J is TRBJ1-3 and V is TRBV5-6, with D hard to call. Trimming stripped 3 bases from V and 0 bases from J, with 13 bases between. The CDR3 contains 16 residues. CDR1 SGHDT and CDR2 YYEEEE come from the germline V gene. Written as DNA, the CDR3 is TGTGCCAGCAGCTCGGGGATCCGGATCTCTGGAAACACCATATATTTT. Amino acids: CASSSGIRISGNTIYF.

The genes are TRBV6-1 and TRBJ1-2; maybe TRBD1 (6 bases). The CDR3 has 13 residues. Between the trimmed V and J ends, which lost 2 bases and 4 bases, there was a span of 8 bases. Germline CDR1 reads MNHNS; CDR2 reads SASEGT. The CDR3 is CASSEQGSYGYTF. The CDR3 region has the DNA TGTGCCAGCAGTGAACAGGGGAGCTATGGCTACACCTTC.

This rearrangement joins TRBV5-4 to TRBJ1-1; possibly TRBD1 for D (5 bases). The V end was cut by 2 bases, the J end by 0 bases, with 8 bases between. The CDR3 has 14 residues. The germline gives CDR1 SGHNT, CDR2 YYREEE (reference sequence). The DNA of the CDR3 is TGTGCCAGCAGCTTTCAGGGAATGAACACTGAAGCTTTCTTT. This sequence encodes CASSFQGMNTEAFF.

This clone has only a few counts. In DNA form, the CDR3 reads TGCGCCAGCAGCCAAGATAGCGGGCAAAGAAGAGGGAAACTGTTTTTT. This codes for CASSQDSGQRRGKLFF. J is TRBJ1-4 and V is TRBV4-3; D is uncertain. With 0 bases removed from V and 11 bases from J, the gap between germline ends came to 19 bases. The CDR3 is 16 amino acids. Germline V gene sequence: CDR1 LGHNA, CDR2 YSLEER.

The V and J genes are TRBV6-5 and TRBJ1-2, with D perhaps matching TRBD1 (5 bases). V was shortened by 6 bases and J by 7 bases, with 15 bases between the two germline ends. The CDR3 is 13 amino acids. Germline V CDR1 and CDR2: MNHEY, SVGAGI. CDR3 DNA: TGTGCCAGCAGAAACCCCAGGGTGCCTGGCTACACCTTC. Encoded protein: CASRNPRVPGYTF.

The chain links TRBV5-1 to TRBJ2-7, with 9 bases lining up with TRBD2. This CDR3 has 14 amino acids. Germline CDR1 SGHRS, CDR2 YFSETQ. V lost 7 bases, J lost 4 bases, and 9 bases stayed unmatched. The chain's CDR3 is CASGSGTSSYEQYF. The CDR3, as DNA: TGCGCCAGCGGTTCCGGGACTAGCTCATACGAGCAGTACTTC.

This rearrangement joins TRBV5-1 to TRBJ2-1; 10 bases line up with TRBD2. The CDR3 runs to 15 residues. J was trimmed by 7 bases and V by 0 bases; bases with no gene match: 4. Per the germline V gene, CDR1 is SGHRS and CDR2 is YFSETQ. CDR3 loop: CASSLVGLAENEQFF. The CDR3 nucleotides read TGCGCCAGCAGCTTGGTAGGACTAGCGGAAAATGAGCAGTTCTTC.

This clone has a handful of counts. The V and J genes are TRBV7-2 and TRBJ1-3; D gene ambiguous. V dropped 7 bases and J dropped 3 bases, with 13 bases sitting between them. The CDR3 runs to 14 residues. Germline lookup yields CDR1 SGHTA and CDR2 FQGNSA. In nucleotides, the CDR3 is TGTGCCAGCACCCTAGAGCATTTTGGAAACACCATATATTTT. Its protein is CASTLEHFGNTIYF.

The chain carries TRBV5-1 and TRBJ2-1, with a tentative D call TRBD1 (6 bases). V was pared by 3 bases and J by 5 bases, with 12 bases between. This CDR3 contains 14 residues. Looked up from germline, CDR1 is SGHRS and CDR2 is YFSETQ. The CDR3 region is CASSSLWTDNEQFF. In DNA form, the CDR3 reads TGCGCCAGCAGCTCCCTCTGGACAGACAATGAGCAGTTCTTC.

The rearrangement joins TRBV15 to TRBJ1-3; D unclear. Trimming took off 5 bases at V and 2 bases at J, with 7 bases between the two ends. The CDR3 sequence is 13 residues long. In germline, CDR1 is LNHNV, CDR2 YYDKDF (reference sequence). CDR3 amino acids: CATSPGPGNTIYF. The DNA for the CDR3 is TGTGCCACCAGCCCAGGTCCTGGAAACACCATATATTTT.

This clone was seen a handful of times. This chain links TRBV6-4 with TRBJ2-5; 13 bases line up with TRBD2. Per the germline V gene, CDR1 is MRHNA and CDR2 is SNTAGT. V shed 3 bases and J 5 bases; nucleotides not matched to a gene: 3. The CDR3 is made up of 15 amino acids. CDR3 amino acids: CASSELAGGPETQYF. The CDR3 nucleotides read TGTGCCAGCAGTGAACTAGCGGGGGGGCCGGAGACCCAGTACTTC.

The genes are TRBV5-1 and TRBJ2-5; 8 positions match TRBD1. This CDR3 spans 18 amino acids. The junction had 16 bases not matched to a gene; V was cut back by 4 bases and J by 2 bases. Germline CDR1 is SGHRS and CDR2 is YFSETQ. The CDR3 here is CASSRRGLVTGGQETQYF. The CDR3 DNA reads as TGCGCCAGCAGCCGCAGGGGGCTGGTCACTGGTGGTCAAGAGACCCAGTACTTC.

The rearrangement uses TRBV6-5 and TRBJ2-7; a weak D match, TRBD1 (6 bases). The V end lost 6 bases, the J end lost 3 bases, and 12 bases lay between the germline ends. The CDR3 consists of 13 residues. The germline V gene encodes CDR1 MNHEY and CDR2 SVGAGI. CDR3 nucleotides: TGTGCCAGCAGCAAGGGGGTCAGCTACGAGCAGTACTTC. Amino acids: CASSKGVSYEQYF.

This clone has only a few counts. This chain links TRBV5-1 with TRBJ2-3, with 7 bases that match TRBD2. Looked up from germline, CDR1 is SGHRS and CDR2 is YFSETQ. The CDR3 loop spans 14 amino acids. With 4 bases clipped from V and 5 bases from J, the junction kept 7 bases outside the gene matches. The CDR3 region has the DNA TGCGCCAGCAGCGGAAGCGGGGCCGTAGATACGCAGTATTTT. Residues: CASSGSGAVDTQYF.

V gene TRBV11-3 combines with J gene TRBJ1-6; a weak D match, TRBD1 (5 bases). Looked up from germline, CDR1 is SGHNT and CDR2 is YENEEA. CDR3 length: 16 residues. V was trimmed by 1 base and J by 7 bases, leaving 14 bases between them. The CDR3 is CASSLVEQESNSPLHF. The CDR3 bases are TGTGCCAGCAGCTTAGTAGAACAGGAAAGCAATTCACCCCTCCACTTT.

The CDR3 sequence: CASSLTLQGYGYGYTF. As DNA, the CDR3 is TGCGCCAGCAGCCTAACTCTACAGGGGTACGGCTATGGCTACACCTTC. This chain connects TRBV5-1 to TRBJ1-2, with 7 bases aligning to TRBD1. Germline lookup yields CDR1 SGHRS and CDR2 YFSETQ. The CDR3 has 16 residues. Germline trimming cut 4 bases from V and 4 bases from J; bases unmatched to any gene: 13.

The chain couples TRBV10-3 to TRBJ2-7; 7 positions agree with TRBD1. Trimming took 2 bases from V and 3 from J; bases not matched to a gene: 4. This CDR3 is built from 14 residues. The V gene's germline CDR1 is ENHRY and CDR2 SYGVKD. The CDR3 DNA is TGTGCCATCAGTGAGGTAGGGGGCGGCTACGAGCAGTACTTC. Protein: CAISEVGGGYEQYF.

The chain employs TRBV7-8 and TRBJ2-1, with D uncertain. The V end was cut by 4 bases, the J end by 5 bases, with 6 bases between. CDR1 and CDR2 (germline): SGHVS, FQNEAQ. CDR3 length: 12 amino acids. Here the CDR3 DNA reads TGTGCCAGCAGCTGGCCTGACAATGAGCAGTTCTTC. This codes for CASSWPDNEQFF. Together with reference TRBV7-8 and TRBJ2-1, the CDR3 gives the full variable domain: GAGVSQSPRYKVAKRGQDVALRCDPISGHVSLFWYQQALGQGPEFLTYFQNEAQLDKSGLPSDRFFAERPEGSVSTLKIQRTQQEDSAVYLCASSWPDNEQFFGPGTRLTVL.

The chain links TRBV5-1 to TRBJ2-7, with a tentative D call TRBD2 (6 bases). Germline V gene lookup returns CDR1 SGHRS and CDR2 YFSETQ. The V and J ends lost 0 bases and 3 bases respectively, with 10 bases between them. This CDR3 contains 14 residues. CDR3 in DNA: TGCGCCAGCAGCTTGGAAGGAGGGGACTACGAGCAGTACTTC. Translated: CASSLEGGDYEQYF.

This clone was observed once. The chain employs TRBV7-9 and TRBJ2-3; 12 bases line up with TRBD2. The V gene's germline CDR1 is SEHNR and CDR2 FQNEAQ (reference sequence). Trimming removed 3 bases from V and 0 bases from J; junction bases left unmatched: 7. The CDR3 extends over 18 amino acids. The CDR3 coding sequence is TGTGCCAGCAGCTTGGCAACTAGCGGGGGGATAAGCACAGATACGCAGTATTTT. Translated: CASSLATSGGISTDTQYF.

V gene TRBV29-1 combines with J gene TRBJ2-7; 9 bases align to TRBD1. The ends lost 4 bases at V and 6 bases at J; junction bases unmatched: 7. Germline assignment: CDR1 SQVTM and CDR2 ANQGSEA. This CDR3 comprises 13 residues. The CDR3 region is CSVAGTGSGEQYF. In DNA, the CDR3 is TGCAGCGTTGCCGGGACAGGGTCGGGCGAGCAGTACTTC.

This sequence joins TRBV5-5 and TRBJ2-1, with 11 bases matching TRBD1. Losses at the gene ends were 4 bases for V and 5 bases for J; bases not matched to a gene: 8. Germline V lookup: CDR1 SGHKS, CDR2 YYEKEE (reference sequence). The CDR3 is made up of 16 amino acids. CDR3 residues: CASSTAGTGGNNEQFF. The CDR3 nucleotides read TGTGCCAGCAGCACCGCCGGGACAGGGGGGAACAATGAGCAGTTCTTC.

The CDR3 reads CASSLREGALNEQFF. Written as DNA, the CDR3 is TGTGCCAGCAGCCTACGGGAGGGGGCACTCAATGAGCAGTTCTTC. V is TRBV7-9 and J is TRBJ2-1, with D maybe TRBD2 (8 bases). Per germline, CDR1 SEHNR and CDR2 FQNEAQ (reference sequence). V lost 5 bases, J lost 6 bases, and 17 bases lay in between. The CDR3 is 15 residues long.

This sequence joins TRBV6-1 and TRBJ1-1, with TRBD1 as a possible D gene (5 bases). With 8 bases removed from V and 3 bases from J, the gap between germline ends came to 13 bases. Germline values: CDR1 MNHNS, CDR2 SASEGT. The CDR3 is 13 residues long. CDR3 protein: CASGASMDTEAFF. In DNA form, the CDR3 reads TGTGCCAGCGGGGCGTCGATGGACACTGAAGCTTTCTTT.

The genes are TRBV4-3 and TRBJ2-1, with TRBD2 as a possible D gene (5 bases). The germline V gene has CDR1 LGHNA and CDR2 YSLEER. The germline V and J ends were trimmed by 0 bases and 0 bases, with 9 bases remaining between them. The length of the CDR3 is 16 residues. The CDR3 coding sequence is TGCGCCAGCAGCCAAGACCAGCGGAGCTCCTACAATGAGCAGTTCTTC. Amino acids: CASSQDQRSSYNEQFF.